The clone carrying this T cell receptor beta chain showed up just a few times. Antigen: not known. Germline loops: CDR1 SGHRS, CDR2 YFSETQ. V lost 5 bases and J lost 6; bases outside the gene matches: 9. This CDR3 has 14 residues. The source of the sample is a study of beta chain features in type 1 diabetes. Study-level background: What patients shared with healthy donors was a similar profile of age, gender and cell yields. Findings and limits, study-wide: Sampled from patients, naive, central memory and Treg TCRB repertoires appeared more similar than those sampled from healthy donors.

Stem cell-like memory, regulatory, central memory and naive CD4+ cells were sorted via CD45RO/CCR7/CD25/CD127/CD95/CD27. The authors reverse transcribed all of the isolated RNA, so sequencing captured expressed TCRB transcripts. TCRdb keeps only in-frame clones here, not all; method: immunoSEQ multiplex PCR. The sample contains around 430,000 clones, over 25% of which appear only once. Material for sequencing was naive CD4+ T cells from blood. The clonotype originates from a young man in good health. This chain joins TRBV5-1 and TRBJ2-7, with 9 bases matching TRBD2. The chain's CDR3 is CASRPKREVVEQYF. The CDR3 DNA is TGCGCCAGCAGACCCAAGCGGGAGGTCGTCGAGCAGTACTTC.